The entry below describes one TCR beta chain. Its antigen is still unknown. No base qualities exist here, and no much larger clone lies one base off it. The CDR3 runs 13 residues from the cysteine to the phenylalanine. Only the CDR3 region is kept as DNA, spanning 39 bases read in frame from base 1. Based on the germline V gene, the CDR1 and CDR2 sequences are KGHSH and LQKENI. Between the V and J ends, shortened by 6 bases and 4 bases respectively, the junction contains 13 bases. TCRbeta CDR3 regions were amplified from genomic DNA using the immunoSEQ Assay, a bias-controlled multiplex PCR. The authors processed their data as follows. The number of nucleated cells in each sample was estimated by amplification of reference gene primers within the assay. To quantify the absolute abundance of each unique TCRbeta CDR3 rearrangement, sequence reads were collapsed and filtered. For each sample, productive Simpson clonality was calculated as the square root of Simpson's diversity index across productive rearrangements. The source is immuneACCESS, and TCRdb retained only in-frame sequences with V and J called. Part of the clones is not carried over; for the studies checked, unresolved V genes explain less than half of this, and the remainder is unexplained. Clone size and the V and J calls come from that table; the DNA yielded D and trimming. Within this sample are 85,000 to 100,000 clones, with about nine tenths of them counted one time only. Approximately 1.5% of the sample comes from the top ten.

The entry originates in a study of blood T cell repertoires in COVID-19 (dated by TCRdb to 2018 to 2021). Background on the whole study: Samples from collaborators originated in the United States, Italy and Spain and spanned both the acute and convalescent phases of COVID-19. The repertoires were released in a freely available public database meant as a resource for research on the immune response to SARS-CoV-2. Subjects who had been exposed to COVID-19, were actively infected with it, or had recovered from it provided the deeply sampled blood TCRbeta repertoires that made up the dataset. The material from the prospective study consisted of cDNA or gDNA derived from T cells, B-cell-depleted T cells, or PBMCs. HLA class I and class II types, where available, came from metadata supplied by the sample provider rather than from assay-based typing. Sample metadata almost always included a de-identified subject ID, COVID-19 status, age in years and sex. The samples were drawn from two sources: the first 160 participants of the ongoing ImmuneRACE study, and approximately 1,300 subjects contributed by 6 global collaborators.

The investigation overall reported the following: The amount of clinical and demographic metadata varied by source and participant and was provided uncurated.

Whole blood was collected in K2EDTA tubes by collaborating institutions according to the institutions' own protocols. Collaborator samples were shipped for TCRbeta analysis as frozen whole blood, isolated PBMCs, or DNA extracted from either sample type. The chain uses TRBV18 and TRBJ2-7; the D region possibly corresponds to TRBD1 (5 bases align). This TCR was recovered from a man aged 60 to 69 with acute or convalescent COVID-19. Sequenced sample: peripheral blood. The nucleotides read TGTGCCAGCTCCCCGGACATCCTTTACGAGCAGTACTTC. Translated, this is CASSPDILYEQYF.